These 14 T cell receptor beta chains originate from one sample sequenced in a study of T-cell reconstitution after alpha-beta-depleted transplantation in children. Preparation of the TCRbeta library was carried out with unique molecular identifiers. MiXCR, applied by TCRdb to the PCR reads, yields one record per CDR3 protein. The sample holds 15,000 to 20,000 distinct CDR3 sequences, around 12% seen once. The sample was PBMCs, mostly from graft donor cells, taken 180 days after TCRalphabeta/CD19-depleted stem cell transplant. These receptors came from a boy in the first two years of life who had a stem cell transplant for Wiskott-Aldrich syndrome, so the T cells may come from the graft donor.

This clonotype has a count of ten or more. The chain links TRBV2 to TRBJ2-3, with a tentative D call TRBD2 (5 bases). CDR1 SNHLY and CDR2 FYNNEI come from the germline V gene. The CDR3 runs 13 residues. Trimming took off 4 bases at V and 3 bases at J, with 8 bases between the two ends. CDR3 sequence (DNA): TGTGCCAGCAGTGGGCTAGCAACAGATACGCAGTATTTT. Protein sequence: CASSGLATDTQYF.

The CDR3 DNA is TGTGCCAGCAGCTTAAGAAGTGGGTACGATCAGCCCCAGCATTTT. The encoded protein is CASSLRSGYDQPQHF. This rearrangement joins TRBV7-6 to TRBJ1-5; D not certain. V gave up 2 bases and J gave up 5 bases, with 13 bases separating them. The length of the CDR3 is 15 residues. CDR1 is SGHVS, CDR2 FNYEAQ, per germline.

The chain carries TRBV4-2 and TRBJ2-3; the D is unclear. Trimming stripped 2 bases from V and 2 bases from J, with 17 bases between. The length of the CDR3 is 17 residues. Germline V gene lookup returns CDR1 LGHNA and CDR2 YNFKEQ. The CDR3 here is CASSQRAQDKHTDTQYF. CDR3 in DNA: TGTGCCAGCAGCCAAAGGGCCCAAGACAAGCACACAGATACGCAGTATTTT.

This clonotype was picked up many times. In DNA form, the CDR3 reads TGTGCCATCAGTGCCGGACAGGGAAATTCACCCCTCCACTTT. Translation gives CAISAGQGNSPLHF. The rearrangement links TRBV10-3 to TRBJ1-6; 8 bases align to TRBD1. The CDR3 sequence is 14 residues long. CDR1 is ENHRY, CDR2 SYGVKD, per germline. The ends lost 4 bases at V and 7 bases at J; junction bases unmatched: 3.

This chain uses TRBV11-2 with TRBJ1-6; unclear D gene. The V end was cut by 0 bases, the J end by 6 bases, with 12 bases between. Germline CDR1 reads SGHAT; CDR2 reads FQNNGV. The CDR3 is 16 residues long. The CDR3 sequence: CASSLEGGRLNSPLHF. The CDR3 DNA is TGTGCCAGCAGCTTAGAAGGAGGGAGACTTAATTCACCCCTCCACTTT.

On this clonotype itself: This may be a read error: a much more frequent sequence differs by one nucleotide. The V call is TRBV20-1, the J call TRBJ2-7; 9 bases agree with TRBD2. From germline, CDR1 is DFQATT and CDR2 SNEGSKA (reference sequence). This CDR3 is built from 16 residues. The DNA for the CDR3 is TGCTGTGCTAGAGGTGGTCCTAGCGGGAAAGTCTACGAGCAGTACTTC. It is translated as CCARGGPSGKVYEQYF.

This clonotype was seen ten or more times. This rearrangement joins TRBV28 to TRBJ2-7, with D uncertain. Germline V gives CDR1 MDHEN, CDR2 SYDVKM. V lost 1 base to trimming and J lost 7 bases, with 20 bases between them. CDR3 size: 16 residues. Here the CDR3 reads CASSLSHVALRREQYF. DNA for the CDR3: TGTGCCAGCAGTTTATCCCACGTCGCCTTGAGGCGGGAGCAGTACTTC.

This clonotype showed up just once. The CDR3 DNA reads as TGCGCCAGCAGTGATAATAGGACAGGGATATACGAGCAGTACTTC. Translating it yields CASSDNRTGIYEQYF. The V call is TRBV10-1, the J call TRBJ2-7; 8 bases fit TRBD1. Germline loops: CDR1 WNHNN, CDR2 SYGVQD (reference sequence). Trimming at V came to 3 bases and at J to 4 bases, leaving 8 bases not matched to a gene. This CDR3 contains 15 residues.

There are a few counts of this clonotype. The chain employs TRBV7-3 and TRBJ2-1, with D uncertain. In germline, CDR1 is SGHTA, CDR2 FQGTGA. The CDR3 totals 13 residues. V was trimmed by 3 bases and J by 6 bases, leaving 9 bases between them. The CDR3 sequence: CASSFGLGNEQFF. CDR3 DNA: TGTGCCAGCAGCTTCGGGTTGGGCAATGAGCAGTTCTTC.

The genes are TRBV2 and TRBJ2-7; 7 bases fit TRBD2. Germline trimming cut 4 bases from V and 1 base from J; bases unmatched to any gene: 4. Germline CDR1 and CDR2: SNHLY and FYNNEI. This CDR3 is 14 amino acids long. CDR3 sequence: CASSGWRGSYEQYF. The CDR3 DNA reads as TGTGCCAGCAGTGGTTGGCGGGGGTCCTACGAGCAGTACTTC.

The table lists this clonotype with many counts. V and J are TRBV20-1 and TRBJ2-7; 8 bases are a match to TRBD2. J was trimmed by 2 bases and V by 6 bases; bases with no gene match: 15. Germline V gives CDR1 DFQATT, CDR2 SNEGSKA (reference sequence). The CDR3 length is 16 residues. For the CDR3, the DNA is TGCAGTGCCCCAGACACAAGCGGGAGTGGGACCTACGAGCAGTACTTC. This sequence encodes CSAPDTSGSGTYEQYF.

The rearrangement uses TRBV5-1 and TRBJ2-5, with TRBD2 identical over 9 bases. V dropped 0 bases and J dropped 2; count of bases not matched to a gene: 8. There are 17 residues in the CDR3. Germline V gene lookup returns CDR1 SGHRS and CDR2 YFSETQ. The CDR3 DNA sequence: TGCGCCAGCAGCTTGGATCTGTTAGCGGGAGTGCAAGAGACCCAGTACTTC. The encoded protein is CASSLDLLAGVQETQYF.

The CDR3 protein is CSARETTDTQYF. The CDR3 DNA reads as TGCAGTGCTAGAGAAACGACAGATACGCAGTATTTT. The chain joins TRBV20-1 to TRBJ2-3; D call uncertain. Per germline, CDR1 DFQATT and CDR2 SNEGSKA (reference sequence). This CDR3 is 12 amino acids long. Between the trimmed V and J ends, which lost 0 bases and 3 bases, there was a span of 4 bases.

The rearrangement links TRBV4-2 to TRBJ2-5, with TRBD2 matching 9 bases. The germline CDR1 and CDR2 sequences are LGHNA and YNFKEQ. The ends lost 6 bases at V and 1 base at J; junction bases unmatched: 18. The CDR3 contains 19 residues. The CDR3 sequence is CASSSGALAGYGSQETQYF. The CDR3 nucleotides are TGTGCCAGCAGTTCGGGGGCGCTAGCGGGATACGGGAGCCAAGAGACCCAGTACTTC.